A single sample gave rise to the 14 T cell receptor beta chains below, sequenced in a study of graft-versus-host responses after intestinal transplantation. Sequenced by immunoSEQ multiplex PCR; TCRdb stores in-frame clones only, minus some. The sample contains about 57,000 clones, 85% to 90% of which appear only once. The material sequenced was PBMCs, taken 26 days after transplant. These receptors were obtained from a human patient who received an intestinal transplant, so some T cells may come from the graft donor.

The rearrangement links TRBV19 to TRBJ1-3, with D unclear. This CDR3 is 13 amino acids long. Per germline, CDR1 LNHDA and CDR2 SQIVND (reference sequence). V was cut by 9 bases and J by 4 bases, with 13 bases left in between. The DNA of the CDR3 is TGTGCCAGCCACCTGGGCTCCGGAAACACCATATATTTT. This codes for CASHLGSGNTIYF.

V and J are TRBV6-1 and TRBJ2-1; 12 nucleotides line up with TRBD1. CDR1 MNHNS and CDR2 SASEGT come from the germline V gene. The J segment lost 3 bases and the V segment lost 1 base, leaving 13 bases of the junction unmatched. CDR3 length equals 20 residues. CDR3: CASSEVGRDRGLFLYNEQFF. CDR3 in DNA: TGTGCCAGCAGTGAAGTGGGGCGGGACAGGGGGCTATTTCTCTACAATGAGCAGTTCTTC.

This chain uses TRBV6-6 with TRBJ2-3, with D perhaps TRBD2 (5 bases). CDR1 and CDR2 (germline): MNHNY, SVGAGI (reference sequence). The length of the CDR3 is 14 residues. Trimming removed 2 bases at V and 3 bases at J, with 9 bases between. CDR3 in DNA: TGTGCCAGCAGTTACACAGTAGCGACAGATACGCAGTATTTT. Residues: CASSYTVATDTQYF.

A few counts support this clone. The chain combines TRBV7-3 with TRBJ2-7, with TRBD2 matching over 12 bases. CDR1 and CDR2 from the germline V gene are SGHTA and FQGTGA. This CDR3 spans 16 amino acids. Germline trimming cut 2 bases from V and 5 bases from J; bases unmatched to any gene: 7. CDR3 region: CASSLLPSGRVDEQYF. CDR3 nucleotide sequence: TGTGCCAGCAGCTTATTGCCTAGCGGGAGGGTGGACGAGCAGTACTTC.

The genes are TRBV6-5 and TRBJ1-4, with D possibly being TRBD1 (6 bases). CDR1 MNHEY and CDR2 SVGAGI come from the germline V gene. CDR3 length: 15 amino acids. Trimming cost V 5 bases and J 0 bases, with 10 bases left between them. The CDR3 is CASSPGTPTNEKLFF. DNA of the CDR3: TGTGCCAGCAGTCCGGGGACACCAACTAATGAAAAACTGTTTTTT.

The rearrangement uses TRBV7-8 and TRBJ1-1; D gene uncertain. CDR1 is SGHVS and CDR2 is FQNEAQ in the germline V gene. Trimming cost V 4 bases and J 0 bases, with 9 bases left between them. The CDR3 is made up of 14 amino acids. CDR3 protein: CASSSSRLNTEAFF. In DNA, the CDR3 is TGTGCCAGCAGCTCAAGCAGGCTGAACACTGAAGCTTTCTTT.

This chain uses TRBV28 with TRBJ2-2; TRBD1 agrees at 8 bases. CDR3 length: 15 amino acids. The V and J ends lost 6 bases and 1 base, in that order; junction bases with no gene match: 4. CDR1 is MDHEN and CDR2 is SYDVKM in the germline V gene. The CDR3 nucleotides read TGTGCCAGCAGCCCAGGACAGGGGAACACCGGGGAGCTGTTTTTT. It is translated as CASSPGQGNTGELFF. The full variable domain, with the rest looked up from reference TRBV28 and TRBJ2-2, is DVKVTQSSRYLVKRTGEKVFLECVQDMDHENMFWYRQDPGLGLRLIYFSYDVKMKEKGDIPEGYSVSREKKERFSLILESASTNQTSMYLCASSPGQGNTGELFFGEGSRLTVL.

The chain recombines TRBV5-6 with TRBJ1-4; 7 nucleotides agree with TRBD1. This CDR3 is built from 15 residues. With V trimmed by 5 bases and J by 4 bases, 8 bases remained unmatched. Germline V lookup: CDR1 SGHDT, CDR2 YYEEEE. The CDR3 spells CASRVWGQSNEKLFF. CDR3 in DNA: TGTGCCAGCAGGGTTTGGGGACAGAGTAATGAAAAACTGTTTTTT.

V and J are TRBV28 and TRBJ1-5; 8 bases match TRBD1. Germline V gene data show CDR1 as MDHEN and CDR2 as SYDVKM. Losses at the gene ends were 2 bases for V and 2 bases for J; bases not matched to a gene: 2. CDR3 length: 15 residues. CDR3 protein: CASSLGDRRNQPQHF. In DNA, the CDR3 is TGTGCCAGCAGTTTAGGGGACAGGCGCAATCAGCCCCAGCATTTT.

The rearrangement links TRBV28 to TRBJ1-2; D might be TRBD1 (5 bases). Trimming removed 3 bases from V and 4 bases from J, with 9 bases in between. The germline gives CDR1 MDHEN, CDR2 SYDVKM. The CDR3 totals 13 residues. CDR3 sequence: CASSFGGSYGYTF. The CDR3 coding sequence is TGTGCCAGCAGTTTTGGGGGGAGCTATGGCTACACCTTC.

The rearrangement joins TRBV6-1 to TRBJ2-7, with D perhaps TRBD1 (6 bases). The CDR3 consists of 15 residues. Trimming cost V 5 bases and J 1 base, with 15 bases left between them. In germline, CDR1 is MNHNS, CDR2 SASEGT. CDR3: CASSTGTPVSYEQYF. CDR3 in DNA: TGTGCCAGCAGTACCGGGACACCTGTATCCTACGAGCAGTACTTC.

This chain uses TRBV5-1 with TRBJ1-2; D perhaps matches TRBD1 (6 bases). CDR1 is SGHRS, CDR2 YFSETQ, per germline. V was clipped by 0 bases and J by 4 bases, with 13 bases between them. The CDR3 is 15 amino acids. CDR3: CASSLGQDTPYGYTF. In nucleotides, the CDR3 is TGCGCCAGCAGCTTGGGACAGGACACCCCCTATGGCTACACCTTC.

This clone was observed a single time. This chain uses TRBV2 with TRBJ2-3, with D possibly being TRBD1 (6 bases). V lost 7 bases and J 4 bases, leaving 18 bases between the germline ends. The CDR3 runs 15 residues. The V gene's germline CDR1 is SNHLY and CDR2 FYNNEI. This CDR3 reads CASTLRTQGPDTQYF. The CDR3 DNA follows: TGTGCCAGCACCTTAAGAACACAGGGCCCAGATACGCAGTATTTT.

The chain carries TRBV5-1 and TRBJ2-1, with 9 nucleotides matching TRBD1. The CDR3 length is 15 residues. Per the germline V gene, CDR1 is SGHRS and CDR2 is YFSETQ. J lost 6 bases, V lost 0 bases, and 4 bases had no gene match. For the CDR3, the DNA is TGCGCCAGCAGCTTGGGCACAGGGGGCTTCAATGAGCAGTTCTTC. Translation: CASSLGTGGFNEQFF.